This T cell receptor beta chain was retrieved from a study of CXCR3-negative and CXCR3-positive naive CD8 T cells. Study-level points and caveats: Similar levels of surface CD5 were seen between naive subsets; TCR strength was inferred from TRB CDR3 properties.

Libraries were UMI-labeled 5' RACE TRB cDNA. TCRdb reprocessed the 5' RACE reads and reports one entry per CDR3 protein, with no DNA. This table lists about 130,000 distinct CDR3 sequences. With respect to this clonotype: Its antigen is as yet unknown.

The sequence was collected from a human donor in good health. Some clones in this sample may be carry-over from other donors' samples. Sample: naive CXCR3- CD8+ T cells from blood. Subset specified: CD45RO-CCR7+CD27+CD95- naive CD8+ T cells lacking CXCR3 (TNR3-).

CDR3: CASSLGDGGYEQYF. The genes are TRBV7-6 and TRBJ2-7; TCRdb picks TRBD1, but there is no DNA to check that call. This CDR3 has 14 residues. The germline V gene has CDR1 SGHVS and CDR2 FNYEAQ.